This T cell receptor (beta chain) was observed in a study of T cell responses to AZD1222 COVID-19 vaccine. Produced via immunoSEQ multiplex PCR; TCRdb's table is partial and in-frame only. The data contain 140,000 or so clones, roughly 93% of them singletons. This CDR3 spans 15 amino acids. Between the trimmed V and J ends, which lost 4 bases and 7 bases, there was a span of 17 bases. In germline, CDR1 is SGHNT, CDR2 YYREEE (reference sequence). Study-wide findings and caveats: Donors skewed white British and female; clonal diversity was possibly underestimated.

A single count supports this clone. What it binds is not known. This sequence originates from an adult who received the AZD1222 COVID-19 vaccine. The specimen was peripheral blood, collected 28 days after the second AZD1222 dose. The genes are TRBV5-4 and TRBJ1-4; D not certain. The CDR3 nucleotides read TGTGCCAGCAGCATCTCGGGAAGAGGAGGTGAAAAACTGTTTTTT. Protein product: CASSISGRGGEKLFF.